The entry that follows covers one TCR beta chain sequence. Per the authors' pipeline: From reference gene primer amplification, estimates of nucleated cell counts were derived. TCRdb keeps only in-frame clones here, not all; method: immunoSEQ multiplex PCR. For V, J and clone size, that table is used; D and trimming come from the DNA. The sample carries some 20,000 clones, roughly nine tenths recorded once. The data were taken from a study of blood T cell repertoires in COVID-19. Study context: Specimens from acute and convalescent COVID-19 originated in the United States, Italy and Spain. The cDNA or gDNA used as material had been derived from T cells, B-cell-depleted T cells, or PBMCs.

The V end was cut by 4 bases, the J end by 0 bases, with 16 bases between. Germline CDR1 KGHSH, CDR2 LQKENI. This CDR3 contains 17 residues. The J gene is TRBJ1-3, the V gene TRBV18; TRBD1 is a possible D gene (6 bases). This TCR was sampled from a human donor in a cohort sampled during active COVID-19. Sample: peripheral blood. The CDR3 coding sequence is TGTGCCAGCTCACTTACCAGTAGGGACAACTCTGGAAACACCATATATTTT. It specifies CASSLTSRDNSGNTIYF.